This is a list of T cell receptor beta chains from one sample in a study of cytomegalovirus exposure and HLA in healthy donors. Produced via immunoSEQ multiplex PCR; TCRdb's table is partial and in-frame only. Among roughly 190,000 clones, roughly 83% were seen once, and the ten largest hold more than 1.1%. The sample taken for sequencing was PBMCs. The receptors here all came from a woman under 30 in good health and CMV-seronegative. Both conserved end residues are part of each CDR3. The order of the fields is J gene, V gene, CDR3 protein.

J: TRBJ1-5; V: TRBV7-9; CDR3: CASSLAAGGNQPQHF
J: TRBJ1-2; V: TRBV7-2; CDR3: CASSSYRGPRGYTF
J: TRBJ2-2; V: TRBV5-6; CDR3: CASSFELRLGGELFF
J: TRBJ1-2; V: TRBV4-1; CDR3: CASSQPRQGPNYGYTF
J: TRBJ1-1; V: TRBV18; CDR3: CASSPQTGGTEAFF
J: TRBJ1-2; V: TRBV19; CDR3: CASSTFKGGSTNYGYTF
J: TRBJ2-2; V: TRBV4-2; CDR3: CASSQPRPLTGELFF
J: TRBJ1-2; V: TRBV10-3; CDR3: CAVQTGANYGYTF
J: TRBJ1-6; V: TRBV7-8; CDR3: CASSSVSGDNSPLHF
J: TRBJ2-7; V: TRBV5-4; CDR3: CASSLGEYEQYF
J: TRBJ1-2; V: TRBV5-1; CDR3: CASSSTGTYGYTF
J: TRBJ2-5; V: TRBV6-5; CDR3: CASSYKQPSEQETQYF
J: TRBJ2-7; V: TRBV9; CDR3: CASSVTGTGAHEQYF
J: TRBJ1-2; V: TRBV7-8; CDR3: CASSSGGQGYGYTF
J: TRBJ2-1; V: TRBV11-3; CDR3: CASSPVTGGTFNEQFF
J: TRBJ2-1; V: TRBV7-3; CDR3: CASSFYSSGVGEQFF
J: TRBJ2-1; V: TRBV5-1; CDR3: CASRAAYSYNEQFF
J: TRBJ2-2; V: TRBV12-5; CDR3: CASGSTDRNTGELFF
J: TRBJ2-3; V: TRBV6-6; CDR3: CASSYSRAGADTQYF
J: TRBJ2-7; V: TRBV9; CDR3: CASSVTPDRGREQYF
J: TRBJ1-5; V: TRBV7-6; CDR3: CASSWGDRVVQPQHF
J: TRBJ1-3; V: TRBV10-3; CDR3: CAISPRGRTGNTIYF
J: TRBJ2-1; V: TRBV2; CDR3: CATGTGSYNEQFF
J: TRBJ2-1; V: TRBV4-2; CDR3: CASKEREGYNEQFF
J: TRBJ1-2; V: TRBV18; CDR3: CASSPQRTGGDGYTF
J: TRBJ1-4; V: TRBV25-1; CDR3: CASSGKQITNEKLFF
J: TRBJ2-6; V: TRBV6-1; CDR3: CASSELSGANVLTF
J: TRBJ1-2; V: TRBV19; CDR3: CASSTSGGGYGYTF
J: TRBJ1-1; V: TRBV6-5; CDR3: CASRSDRASRAFF
J: TRBJ2-5; V: TRBV15; CDR3: CATSSETSGRETQYF
J: TRBJ2-7; V: TRBV10-3; CDR3: CAIRRQGGEQYF
J: TRBJ1-2; V: TRBV10-3; CDR3: CAISDRQGALFGYTF
J: TRBJ2-7; V: TRBV27; CDR3: CASRGLAGSPSYEQYF
J: TRBJ2-1; V: TRBV5-5; CDR3: CASSFGLYNEQFF
J: TRBJ1-5; V: TRBV18; CDR3: CASSPFDRGHQPQHF
J: TRBJ2-7; V: TRBV7-9; CDR3: CAGGDPPREQYF
J: TRBJ1-6; V: TRBV2; CDR3: CASTVGLNSPLHF
J: TRBJ1-6; V: TRBV18; CDR3: CASSIYRVESPLHF
J: TRBJ1-2; V: TRBV2; CDR3: CASSVTGIYGYTF
J: TRBJ1-1; V: TRBV5-1; CDR3: CASSNPGQMNTEAFF